This entry describes one T cell receptor (beta chain). Its antigen is currently unknown. In the PCR, 60 Vbeta and 13 Jbeta primers were used. Repertoires were generated with immunoSEQ multiplex PCR, while TCRdb's copy carries only in-frame clones and drops some. The sample includes roughly 150,000 clones, 80% to 85% of them seen just once. These data belong to a study of cytomegalovirus exposure and HLA in healthy donors. Study conclusions and caveats: Per a prior analysis, the majority of TCR beta V segments were productive roughly 90% or roughly 30% of the time. Later on, a genetic analysis was performed. It linked a missense variant in DCLRE1C with V- and J-gene trimming of TCR beta. A cluster of highly shared sequence variants was likely a sequencing artifact. There were 150 or so TCR beta chains listed as cytomegalovirus-associated.

This clonotype originated in a woman aged 18-30 years in good health and CMV-seronegative. The sample comprised PBMCs.

The CDR3 loop reads CASSLVPFADNEQFF. The CDR3 bases are TGTGCCAGCAGCTTAGTTCCCTTTGCGGACAATGAGCAGTTCTTC. The genes are TRBV7-8 and TRBJ2-1; D is unclear. Germline CDR1 and CDR2: SGHVS and FQNEAQ. The CDR3 covers 15 residues. V was cut by 1 base and J by 5 bases, with 12 bases left in between.